This T cell receptor (beta chain) was observed in a study of T cell changes during pregnancy in multiple sclerosis. Measured with immunoSEQ multiplex PCR; TCRdb has only the in-frame clones, and not every one. The profile shows tens of thousands of clones, 75% to 95% of them singletons. V trimming: 0 bases; J trimming: 2 bases; junction bases outside the gene matches: 0. From germline, CDR1 is MNHNY and CDR2 SVGAGI (reference sequence). The CDR3 sequence is 15 residues long. V is TRBV6-6 and J is TRBJ2-7, with 11 bases aligning to TRBD2. The sequencing used CD4+ T cells from peripheral blood mononuclear cells, collected before pregnancy. This TCR came from a female donor with multiple sclerosis, enrolled in a pregnancy study. CDR3 sequence (DNA): TGTGCCAGCAGTTACTCTAGCGGGGGGGCCTACGAGCAGTACTTC. This translates into CASSYSSGGAYEQYF.